The TCR beta chain described here comes from a study of blood T cell repertoires in COVID-19. CDR3 size: 15 residues. Losses at the gene ends were 1 base for V and 10 bases for J; bases not matched to a gene: 8. CDR1 is SGHNT and CDR2 is YENEEA in the germline V gene. The assay was immunoSEQ multiplex PCR, and TCRdb's table has in-frame clones only and misses some. This sample has about 75,000 clones; approximately 85% occur once, and the top ten carry approximately 5%. The sample was peripheral blood. The rearrangement links TRBV11-3 to TRBJ2-1; 9 bases map to TRBD2. The TCR sequence derives from a woman older than 75 with active or convalescent COVID-19. The CDR3 DNA reads as TGTGCCAGCAGCTTAGCTAGCGGGGCCTCGGGGGAGCAGTTCTTC. This gives the protein CASSLASGASGEQFF.